This T cell receptor beta chain was sequenced during a study of blood T cell repertoires in COVID-19. Study context: From T cells, B-cell-depleted T cells, or PBMCs came the material, which was cDNA or gDNA.

Individuals drawn from about two dozen US areas were roughly 18 to 95 years old. Assignments of participants to cohorts depended upon their own reported clinical history. Symptom resolution, clearance, or two negative PCRs marked the recovered donors of Cohort 3. TCRdb's copy holds only in-frame clones and misses some; the assay was immunoSEQ multiplex PCR. The sample has 160,000 or so clones, 80% seen once. CDR1 is MNHEY, CDR2 SVGAGI, per germline. V lost 8 bases and J lost 4, with 15 bases in between. The length of the CDR3 is 14 residues. Input material: PBMCs or T cells enriched from blood (not recorded which). The TCR was taken from a man aged 40-50 years who had recovered from COVID-19. The V call is TRBV6-5, the J call TRBJ2-1, with D possibly matching TRBD2 (7 bases). The CDR3 here is CASGGAALYNEQFF. The CDR3 coding sequence is TGTGCCAGCGGGGGGGCAGCCTTATACAATGAGCAGTTCTTC.